Presented here are 16 T cell receptor beta chains from one specimen sequenced in a study of T cell responses to AZD1222 COVID-19 vaccine. Profiling relied on immunoSEQ multiplex PCR, and the TCRdb table lists in-frame clones only, not all of them. The sample lists about 130,000 clones, approximately 90% occurring once. This sample comprised peripheral blood, obtained on day 0 of AZD1222 vaccination. These receptors all come from an adult in good health.

The chain carries TRBV28 and TRBJ1-2; D unresolved. The germline V and J ends were trimmed by 10 bases and 8 bases, with 17 bases remaining between them. This CDR3 has 12 amino acids. The germline CDR1 and CDR2 sequences are MDHEN and SYDVKM. CDR3 residues: CANSSPVGGYTF. The CDR3 bases are TGTGCCAACTCAAGCCCCGTTGGAGGCTACACCTTC.

The chain carries TRBV6-5 and TRBJ1-2; TRBD1 aligns across 8 bases. The germline CDR1 and CDR2 sequences are MNHEY and SVGAGI. Trimming removed 6 bases from V and 3 bases from J; junction bases left unmatched: 6. The CDR3 totals 14 residues. The CDR3 coding sequence is TGTGCCAGCAGGCCCGGACAGGGCTACTATGGCTACACCTTC. It codes for CASRPGQGYYGYTF.

The rearrangement joins TRBV19 to TRBJ1-5; 10 bases match TRBD1. The germline V gene encodes CDR1 LNHDA and CDR2 SQIVND (reference sequence). The ends lost 4 bases at V and 2 bases at J; junction bases unmatched: 2. This CDR3 region has 15 residues. The CDR3 is CASSRGQGGNQPQHF. CDR3 DNA sequence: TGTGCCAGTAGTAGAGGACAGGGGGGCAATCAGCCCCAGCATTTT.

This rearrangement joins TRBV19 to TRBJ1-1; 10 bases are a match to TRBD1. The CDR3 spans 15 residues. J was trimmed by 5 bases and V by 5 bases; bases with no gene match: 8. Germline assignment: CDR1 LNHDA and CDR2 SQIVND (reference sequence). CDR3 coding DNA: TGTGCCAGTAGTCCCTCGACAGGGGGCTATACTGAAGCTTTCTTT. Residues: CASSPSTGGYTEAFF.

This clone occurred once. The V gene is TRBV20-1, the J gene TRBJ2-5, with D possibly matching TRBD2 (6 bases). The CDR3 has 17 residues. Germline CDR1 DFQATT, CDR2 SNEGSKA (reference sequence). Trimming cost V 3 bases and J 4 bases, with 24 bases left between them. CDR3 sequence: CSASSSLWVAGGETQYF. The CDR3 nucleotides are TGCAGTGCTAGTAGCTCTTTGTGGGTAGCCGGGGGAGAGACCCAGTACTTC.

The chain links TRBV4-1 to TRBJ2-7; 9 bases line up with TRBD2. Germline V gene sequence: CDR1 MGHRA, CDR2 YSYEKL. This CDR3 contains 16 residues. V dropped 3 bases and J dropped 7; count of bases not matched to a gene: 13. CDR3 amino acids: CASSHPTSGWAREQYF. The CDR3 DNA follows: TGCGCCAGCAGCCACCCCACTAGCGGGTGGGCCAGGGAGCAGTACTTC.

The rearrangement uses TRBV5-1 and TRBJ2-1, with 9 positions matching TRBD1. Germline loops: CDR1 SGHRS, CDR2 YFSETQ. The CDR3 contains 16 residues. V was clipped by 3 bases and J by 4 bases; unmatched bases: 8. In nucleotides, the CDR3 is TGCGCCAGCAGCTCGCCGACAGGGGGATCGTACAATGAGCAGTTCTTC. Its translation: CASSSPTGGSYNEQFF.

The chain is built from TRBV27 and TRBJ1-5; tentative D call: TRBD1 (5 bases). The V end was cut by 7 bases, the J end by 1 base, with 14 bases between. Germline CDR1 MNHEY, CDR2 SMNVEV (reference sequence). The length of the CDR3 is 15 residues. The CDR3 spells CASNPQGLSNQPQHF. In nucleotides, the CDR3 is TGTGCCAGCAACCCTCAGGGACTGAGCAATCAGCCCCAGCATTTT.

This sequence joins TRBV7-2 and TRBJ1-2; the D is unclear. The CDR3 runs to 13 residues. Germline V gene sequence: CDR1 SGHTA, CDR2 FQGNSA. With 10 bases removed from V and 3 bases from J, the gap between germline ends came to 15 bases. The CDR3 spells CATTDRWDYGYTF. The CDR3, as DNA: TGTGCCACCACGGACCGCTGGGACTATGGCTACACCTTC.

The genes are TRBV24-1 and TRBJ1-4; 7 positions match TRBD1. The junction had 4 bases not matched to a gene; V was cut back by 3 bases and J by 1 base. The CDR3 has 16 amino acids. CDR1 is KGHDR, CDR2 SFDVKD, per germline. The chain's CDR3 is CATSDPRQGTNEKLFF. The CDR3 nucleotides read TGTGCCACCAGTGATCCCCGACAGGGAACTAATGAAAAACTGTTTTTT.

The CDR3 here is CASTPGEGFGTEAFF. The DNA for the CDR3 is TGTGCCAGCACCCCCGGGGAGGGATTCGGCACTGAAGCTTTCTTT. The chain uses TRBV11-3 and TRBJ1-1; D gene unclear. Germline values: CDR1 SGHNT, CDR2 YENEEA. V shed 7 bases and J shed 4 bases, with 19 bases lying between them. There are 15 residues in the CDR3.

The CDR3 bases are TGTGCCATCAGGCGGGGCACAGATACGCAGTATTTT. Residues: CAIRRGTDTQYF. This rearrangement joins TRBV10-3 to TRBJ2-3; D perhaps matches TRBD2 (5 bases). The CDR3 spans 12 residues. Germline V gives CDR1 ENHRY, CDR2 SYGVKD. V was pared by 6 bases and J by 1 base, with 5 bases between.

The CDR3 DNA reads TGTGCCAGCAGTGAAGCAGGGCTAGCGGGATGGTGGCAAGAGACCCAGTACTTC. Protein: CASSEAGLAGWWQETQYF. This rearrangement joins TRBV2 to TRBJ2-5, with 9 bases fitting TRBD2. Germline trimming cut 0 bases from V and 2 bases from J; bases unmatched to any gene: 10. The CDR3 spans 18 residues. CDR1 and CDR2 (germline): SNHLY, FYNNEI. The whole variable domain, filled in from reference TRBV2 and TRBJ2-5, reads EPEVTQTPSHQVTQMGQEVILRCVPISNHLYFYWYRQILGQKVEFLVSFYNNEISEKSEIFDDQFSVERPDGSNFTLKIRSTKLEDSAMYFCASSEAGLAGWWQETQYFGPGTRLLVL.

CDR3 coding DNA: TGCGCCAGCAGCATTGGGGCGGGAGGTGTGGATACGCAGTATTTT. Protein: CASSIGAGGVDTQYF. This chain connects TRBV5-1 to TRBJ2-3, with TRBD2 identical over 8 bases. From germline, CDR1 is SGHRS and CDR2 YFSETQ. The CDR3 totals 15 residues. The V and J ends lost 4 bases and 6 bases, in that order; junction bases with no gene match: 10.

This rearrangement joins TRBV3-1 (or the pseudogene TRBV3-2) to TRBJ2-3; D is possibly TRBD1 (5 bases). Germline CDR1 is LGHDT and CDR2 is YNNKEL (reference sequence). There are 20 residues in the CDR3. Trimming removed 0 bases at V and 1 base at J, with 23 bases between. CDR3: CASSQEVRTWAGSGTDTQYF. As DNA, the CDR3 is TGTGCCAGCAGCCAAGAAGTACGGACATGGGCCGGGTCCGGCACAGATACGCAGTATTTT.

The chain joins TRBV7-3 to TRBJ1-2, with TRBD1 matching over 8 bases. This CDR3 spans 13 amino acids. Trimming at V came to 5 bases and at J to 6 bases, leaving 5 bases not matched to a gene. The germline V gene encodes CDR1 SGHTA and CDR2 FQGTGA. The CDR3 sequence: CASSRTGRDGYTF. DNA of the CDR3: TGTGCCAGCAGCAGGACAGGGCGGGATGGCTACACCTTC.